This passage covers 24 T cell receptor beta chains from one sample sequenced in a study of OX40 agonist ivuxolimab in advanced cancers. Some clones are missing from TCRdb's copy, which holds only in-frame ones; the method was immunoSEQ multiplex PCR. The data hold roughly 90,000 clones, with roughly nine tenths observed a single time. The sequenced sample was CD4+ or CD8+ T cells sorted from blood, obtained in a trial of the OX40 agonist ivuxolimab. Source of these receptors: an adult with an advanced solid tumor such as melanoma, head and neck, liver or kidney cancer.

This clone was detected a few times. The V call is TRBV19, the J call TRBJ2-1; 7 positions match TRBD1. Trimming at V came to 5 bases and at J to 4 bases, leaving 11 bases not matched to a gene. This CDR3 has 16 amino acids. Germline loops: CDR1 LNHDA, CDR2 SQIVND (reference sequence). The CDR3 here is CASSRLGDRKYNEQFF. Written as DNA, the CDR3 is TGTGCCAGTAGTCGGTTAGGGGACAGAAAATACAATGAGCAGTTCTTC.

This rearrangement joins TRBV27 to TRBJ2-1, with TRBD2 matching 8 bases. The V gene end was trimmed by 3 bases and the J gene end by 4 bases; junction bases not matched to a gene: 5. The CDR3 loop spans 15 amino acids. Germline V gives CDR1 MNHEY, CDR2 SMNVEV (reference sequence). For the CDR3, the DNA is TGTGCCAGCAGTTTCGGAACTAGCGGATACAATGAGCAGTTCTTC. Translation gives CASSFGTSGYNEQFF.

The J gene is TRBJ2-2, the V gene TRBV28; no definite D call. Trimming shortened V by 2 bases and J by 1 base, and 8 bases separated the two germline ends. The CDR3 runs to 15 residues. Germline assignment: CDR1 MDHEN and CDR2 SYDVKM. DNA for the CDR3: TGTGCCAGCAGTTTAGCGACTCTGAACACCGGGGAGCTGTTTTTT. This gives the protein CASSLATLNTGELFF.

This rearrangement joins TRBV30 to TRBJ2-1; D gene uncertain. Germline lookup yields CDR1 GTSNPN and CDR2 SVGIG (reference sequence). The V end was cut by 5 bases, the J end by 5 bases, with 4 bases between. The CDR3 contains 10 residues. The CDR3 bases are TGTGCCTGGGGGGACAATGAGCAGTTCTTC. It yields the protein CAWGDNEQFF.

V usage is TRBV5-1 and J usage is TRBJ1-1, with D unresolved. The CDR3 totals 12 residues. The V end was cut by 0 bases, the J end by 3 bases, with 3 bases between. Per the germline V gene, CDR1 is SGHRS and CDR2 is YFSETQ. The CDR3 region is CASSLGDTEAFF. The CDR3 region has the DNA TGCGCCAGCAGCTTGGGGGACACTGAAGCTTTCTTT.

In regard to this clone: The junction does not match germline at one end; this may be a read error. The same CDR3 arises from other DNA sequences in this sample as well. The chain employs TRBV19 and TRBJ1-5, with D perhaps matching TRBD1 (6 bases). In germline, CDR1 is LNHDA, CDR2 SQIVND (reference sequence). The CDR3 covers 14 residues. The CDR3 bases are TGCGCCAGTAGTAGCTCAGGGGACGGACAGCCCCAGCATTTT. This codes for CASSSSGDGQPQHF.

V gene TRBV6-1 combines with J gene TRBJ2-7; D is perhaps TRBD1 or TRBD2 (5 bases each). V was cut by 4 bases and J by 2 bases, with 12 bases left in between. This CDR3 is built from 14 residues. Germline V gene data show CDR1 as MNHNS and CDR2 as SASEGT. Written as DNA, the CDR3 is TGTGCCAGCAGTGGAGAGGGACCGACCTACGAGCAGTACTTC. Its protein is CASSGEGPTYEQYF.

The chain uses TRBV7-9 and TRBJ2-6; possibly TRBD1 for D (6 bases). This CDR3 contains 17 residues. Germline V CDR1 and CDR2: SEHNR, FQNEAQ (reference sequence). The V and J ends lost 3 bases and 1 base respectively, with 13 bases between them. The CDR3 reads CASSLDSSISGANVLTF. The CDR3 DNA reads TGTGCCAGCAGCTTGGACAGTTCTATATCTGGGGCCAACGTCCTGACTTTC. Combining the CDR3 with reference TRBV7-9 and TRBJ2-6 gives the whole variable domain DTGVSQNPRHKITKRGQNVTFRCDPISEHNRLYWYRQTLGQGPEFLTYFQNEAQLEKSRLLSDRFSAERPKGSFSTLEIQRTEQGDSAMYLCASSLDSSISGANVLTFGAGSRLTVL.

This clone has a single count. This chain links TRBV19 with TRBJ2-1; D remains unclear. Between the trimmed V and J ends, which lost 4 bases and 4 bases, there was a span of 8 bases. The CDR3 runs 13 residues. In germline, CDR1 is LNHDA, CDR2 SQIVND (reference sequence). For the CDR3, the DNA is TGTGCCAGTAGTACTGGGGTTTACAATGAGCAGTTCTTC. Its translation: CASSTGVYNEQFF.

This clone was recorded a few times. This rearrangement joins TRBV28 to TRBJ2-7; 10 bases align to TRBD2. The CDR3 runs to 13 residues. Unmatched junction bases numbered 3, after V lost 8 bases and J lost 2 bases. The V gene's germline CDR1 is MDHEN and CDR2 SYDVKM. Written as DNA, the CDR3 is TGTGCCAGCTCTCTAGCGGGAGCCTACGAGCAGTACTTC. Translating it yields CASSLAGAYEQYF.

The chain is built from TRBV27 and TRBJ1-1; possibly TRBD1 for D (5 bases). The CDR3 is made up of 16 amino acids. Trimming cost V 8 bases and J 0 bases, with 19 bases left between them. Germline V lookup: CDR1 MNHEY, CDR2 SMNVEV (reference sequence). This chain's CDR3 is CASGRYTGNMNTEAFF. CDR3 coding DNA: TGTGCCAGCGGGCGATATACAGGAAACATGAACACTGAAGCTTTCTTT.

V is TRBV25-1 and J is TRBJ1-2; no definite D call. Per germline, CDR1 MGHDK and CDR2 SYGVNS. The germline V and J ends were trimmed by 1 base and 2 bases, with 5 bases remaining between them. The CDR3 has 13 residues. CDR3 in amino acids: CASSEFDNYGYTF. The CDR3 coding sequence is TGTGCCAGCAGTGAATTCGACAACTATGGCTACACCTTC.

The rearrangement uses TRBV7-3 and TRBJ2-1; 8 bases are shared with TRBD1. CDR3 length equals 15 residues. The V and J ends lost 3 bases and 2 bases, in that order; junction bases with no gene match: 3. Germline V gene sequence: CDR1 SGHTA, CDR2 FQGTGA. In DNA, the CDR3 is TGTGCCAGCAGCTTCTCGGGACAGGCCTACAATGAGCAGTTCTTC. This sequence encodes CASSFSGQAYNEQFF.

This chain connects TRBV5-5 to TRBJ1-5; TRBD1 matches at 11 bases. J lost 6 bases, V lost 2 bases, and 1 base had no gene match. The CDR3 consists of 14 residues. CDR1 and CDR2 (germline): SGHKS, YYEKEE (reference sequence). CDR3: CASSLGQGAQPQHF. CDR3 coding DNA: TGTGCCAGCAGCTTAGGACAGGGGGCTCAGCCCCAGCATTTT.

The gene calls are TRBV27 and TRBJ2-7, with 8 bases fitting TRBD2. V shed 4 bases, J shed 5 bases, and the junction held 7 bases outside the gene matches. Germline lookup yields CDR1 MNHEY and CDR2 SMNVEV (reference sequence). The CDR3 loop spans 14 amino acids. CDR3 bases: TGTGCCAGCAGTTCCACGGGAGGGCCCGACGAGCAGTACTTC. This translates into CASSSTGGPDEQYF.

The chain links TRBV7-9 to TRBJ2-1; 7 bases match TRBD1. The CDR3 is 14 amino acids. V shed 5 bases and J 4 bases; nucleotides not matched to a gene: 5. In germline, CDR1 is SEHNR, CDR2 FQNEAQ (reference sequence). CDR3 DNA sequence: TGTGCCAGCAGCCTCGAGACAGGGTACAATGAGCAGTTCTTC. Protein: CASSLETGYNEQFF.

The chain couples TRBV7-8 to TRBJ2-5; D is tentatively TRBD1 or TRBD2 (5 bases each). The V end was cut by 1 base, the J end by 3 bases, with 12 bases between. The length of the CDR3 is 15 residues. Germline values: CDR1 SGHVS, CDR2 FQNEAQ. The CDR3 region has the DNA TGTGCCAGCAGCTTAGTCAGGGACCCCAAAGAGACCCAGTACTTC. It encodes CASSLVRDPKETQYF.

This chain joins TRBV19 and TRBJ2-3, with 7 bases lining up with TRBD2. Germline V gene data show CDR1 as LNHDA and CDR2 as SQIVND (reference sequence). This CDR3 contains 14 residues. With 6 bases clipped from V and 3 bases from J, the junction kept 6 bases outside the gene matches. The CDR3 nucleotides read TGTGCCAGTAGGGTGACTAGCATTACAGATACGCAGTATTTT. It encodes CASRVTSITDTQYF.

CDR3 amino acids: CASSLATGLAASSYEQYF. The CDR3 DNA follows: TGTGCCAGCAGCTTAGCTACGGGACTAGCGGCTAGCTCCTACGAGCAGTACTTC. This chain uses TRBV19 with TRBJ2-7; 11 nucleotides line up with TRBD2. The CDR3 loop spans 18 amino acids. CDR1 and CDR2 (germline): LNHDA, SQIVND (reference sequence). Trimming cost V 9 bases and J 0 bases; bases outside gene matches: 16.

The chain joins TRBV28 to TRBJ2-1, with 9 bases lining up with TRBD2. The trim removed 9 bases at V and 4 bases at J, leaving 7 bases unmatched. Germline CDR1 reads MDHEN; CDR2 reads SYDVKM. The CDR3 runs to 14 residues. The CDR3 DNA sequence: TGTGCCAGTCCCCCTAGCGGGACTTACAATGAGCAGTTCTTC. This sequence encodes CASPPSGTYNEQFF.

In DNA form, the CDR3 reads TGTGCCAGCAGTTTCTGGGGGGCCGAAACGAACACTGAAGCTTTCTTT. Its translation is CASSFWGAETNTEAFF. V and J are TRBV28 and TRBJ1-1, with TRBD1 as a possible D gene (6 bases). V dropped 3 bases and J dropped 1 base, with 15 bases sitting between them. The CDR3 runs to 16 residues. CDR1 and CDR2 from the germline V gene are MDHEN and SYDVKM.

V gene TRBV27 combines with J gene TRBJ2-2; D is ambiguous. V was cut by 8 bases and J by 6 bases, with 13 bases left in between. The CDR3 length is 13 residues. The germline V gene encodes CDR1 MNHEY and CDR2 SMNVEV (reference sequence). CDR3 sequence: CASLGQPAGELFF. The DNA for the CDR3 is TGTGCCAGCTTAGGCCAACCAGCCGGGGAGCTGTTTTTT.

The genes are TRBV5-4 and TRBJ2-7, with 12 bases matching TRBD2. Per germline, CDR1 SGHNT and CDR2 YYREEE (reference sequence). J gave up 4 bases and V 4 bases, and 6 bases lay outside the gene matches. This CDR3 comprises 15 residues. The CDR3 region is CASSQLAGGAYEQYF. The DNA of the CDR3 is TGTGCCAGCAGCCAACTAGCGGGAGGTGCGTACGAGCAGTACTTC. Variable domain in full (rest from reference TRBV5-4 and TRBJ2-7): ETGVTQSPTHLIKTRGQQVTLRCSSQSGHNTVSWYQQALGQGPQFIFQYYREEENGRGNFPPRFSGLQFPNYSSELNVNALELDDSALYLCASSQLAGGAYEQYFGPGTRLTVT.

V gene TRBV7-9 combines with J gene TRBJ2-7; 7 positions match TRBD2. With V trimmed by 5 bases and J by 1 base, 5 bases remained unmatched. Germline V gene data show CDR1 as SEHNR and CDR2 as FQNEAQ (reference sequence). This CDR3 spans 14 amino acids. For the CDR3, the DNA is TGTGCCAGCAGCCCCCGGACTAGATCCTACGAGCAGTACTTC. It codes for CASSPRTRSYEQYF.